This TCR beta chain originates from a study of identical twins. This clonotype showed up many times. Antigen specificity is unknown. Trimming took off 1 base at V and 5 bases at J, with 11 bases between the two ends. The CDR3 contains 14 residues. Germline loops: CDR1 LGHNA, CDR2 YSLEER. TCRdb processed the 5' RACE reads anew with MiXCR; each CDR3 protein has one entry. The sample yields hundreds of thousands of distinct CDR3 sequences, 8.6% seen once. Study-wide findings and caveats: Among out-of-frame alpha sequences shared by twins, low generation probability occurred in excess. Invariant cells of the MAIT and iNKT types might have partly distorted the zero-insertion analyses. Within cord blood, abundant beta clonotypes carried fewer insertions, but memory repertoires showed no such trend.

The same sample was also studied in work on yellow fever vaccine responses in identical twins.

The J gene is TRBJ2-5, the V gene TRBV4-3; TRBD1 is a possible D gene (6 bases). This receptor was obtained from a woman aged 18-29 years in good health. Sequencing was done on a sample of PBMCs. CDR3 nucleotides: TGCGCCAGCAGCCAAGCAGGCAGGGGCGAGACCCAGTACTTC. Translation: CASSQAGRGETQYF.